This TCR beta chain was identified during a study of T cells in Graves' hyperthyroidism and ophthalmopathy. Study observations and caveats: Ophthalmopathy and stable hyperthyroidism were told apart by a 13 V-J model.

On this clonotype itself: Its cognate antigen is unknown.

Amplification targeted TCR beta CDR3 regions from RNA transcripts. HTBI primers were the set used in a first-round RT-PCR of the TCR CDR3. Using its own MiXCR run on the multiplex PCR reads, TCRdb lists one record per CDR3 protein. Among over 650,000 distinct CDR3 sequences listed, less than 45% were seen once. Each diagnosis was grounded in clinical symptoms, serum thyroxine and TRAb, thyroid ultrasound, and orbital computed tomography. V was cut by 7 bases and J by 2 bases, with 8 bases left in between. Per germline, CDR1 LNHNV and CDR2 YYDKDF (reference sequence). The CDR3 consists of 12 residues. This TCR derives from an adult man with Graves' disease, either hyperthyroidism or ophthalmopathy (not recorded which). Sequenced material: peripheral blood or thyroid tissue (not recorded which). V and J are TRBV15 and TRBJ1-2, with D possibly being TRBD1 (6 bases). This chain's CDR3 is CATIQGNYGYTF. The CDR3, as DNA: TGTGCCACCATTCAGGGGAACTATGGCTACACCTTC.